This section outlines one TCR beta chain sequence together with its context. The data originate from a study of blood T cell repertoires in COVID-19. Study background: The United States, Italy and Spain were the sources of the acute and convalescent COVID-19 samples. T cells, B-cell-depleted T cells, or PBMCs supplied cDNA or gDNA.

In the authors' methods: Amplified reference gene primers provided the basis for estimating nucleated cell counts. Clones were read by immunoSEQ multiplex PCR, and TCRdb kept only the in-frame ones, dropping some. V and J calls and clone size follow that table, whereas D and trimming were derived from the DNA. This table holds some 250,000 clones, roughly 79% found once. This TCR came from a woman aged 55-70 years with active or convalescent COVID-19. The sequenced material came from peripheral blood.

CDR3 region: CASSSNRGSEAFF. In DNA form, the CDR3 reads TGTGCCAGCAGCTCTAACAGGGGCTCTGAAGCTTTCTTT. The chain is built from TRBV11-3 and TRBJ1-1, with 7 bases matching TRBD1. The V gene end was trimmed by 4 bases and the J gene end by 6 bases; junction bases not matched to a gene: 5. The V gene's germline CDR1 is SGHNT and CDR2 YENEEA. The CDR3 has 13 amino acids.